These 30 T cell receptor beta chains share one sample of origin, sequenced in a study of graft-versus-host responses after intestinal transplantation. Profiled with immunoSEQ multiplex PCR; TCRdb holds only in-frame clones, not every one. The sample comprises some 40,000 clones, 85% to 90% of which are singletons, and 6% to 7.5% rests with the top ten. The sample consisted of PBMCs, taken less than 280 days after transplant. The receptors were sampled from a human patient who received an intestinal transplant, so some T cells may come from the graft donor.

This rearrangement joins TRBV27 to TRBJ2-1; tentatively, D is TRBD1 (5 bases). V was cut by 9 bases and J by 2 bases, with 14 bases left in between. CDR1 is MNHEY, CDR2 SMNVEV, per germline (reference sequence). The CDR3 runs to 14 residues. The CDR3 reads CASGIPRAYNEQFF. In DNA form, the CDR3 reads TGTGCCAGTGGGATCCCCAGGGCCTACAATGAGCAGTTCTTC.

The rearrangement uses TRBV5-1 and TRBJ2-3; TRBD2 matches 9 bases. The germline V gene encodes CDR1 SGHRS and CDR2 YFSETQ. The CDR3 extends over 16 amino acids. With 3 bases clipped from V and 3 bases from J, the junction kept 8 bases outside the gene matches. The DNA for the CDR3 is TGCGCCAGCAGCTCCCCAAGCGGGGGGCGGACAGATACGCAGTATTTT. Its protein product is CASSSPSGGRTDTQYF. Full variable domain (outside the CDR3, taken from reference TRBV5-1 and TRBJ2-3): KAGVTQTPRYLIKTRGQQVTLSCSPISGHRSVSWYQQTPGQGLQFLFEYFSETQRNKGNFPGRFSGRQFSNSRSEMNVSTLELGDSALYLCASSSPSGGRTDTQYFGPGTRLTVL.

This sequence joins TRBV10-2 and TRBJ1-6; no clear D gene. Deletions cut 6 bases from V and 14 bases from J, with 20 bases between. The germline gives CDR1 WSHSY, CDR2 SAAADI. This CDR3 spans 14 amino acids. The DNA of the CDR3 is TGCGCCAGCAGGATGGGCAGAGCACAAGTCACCCTCCACTTT. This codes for CASRMGRAQVTLHF.

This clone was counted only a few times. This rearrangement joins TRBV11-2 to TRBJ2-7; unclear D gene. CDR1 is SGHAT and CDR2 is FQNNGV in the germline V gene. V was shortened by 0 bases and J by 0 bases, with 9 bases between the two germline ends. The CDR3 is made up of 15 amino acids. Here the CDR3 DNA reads TGTGCCAGCAGCTTAGATCAACACTACTCCTACGAGCAGTACTTC. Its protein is CASSLDQHYSYEQYF.

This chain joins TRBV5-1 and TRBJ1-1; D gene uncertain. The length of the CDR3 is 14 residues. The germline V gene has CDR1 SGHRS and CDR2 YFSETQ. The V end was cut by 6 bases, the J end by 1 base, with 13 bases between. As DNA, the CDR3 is TGCGCCAGCACCTCCGGGGTGGCGAACACTGAAGCTTTCTTT. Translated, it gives CASTSGVANTEAFF.

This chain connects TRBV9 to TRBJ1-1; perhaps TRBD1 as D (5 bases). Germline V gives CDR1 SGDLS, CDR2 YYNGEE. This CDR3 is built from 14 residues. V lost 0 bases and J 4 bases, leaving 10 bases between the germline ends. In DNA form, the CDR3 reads TGTGCCAGCAGCGTAGGGGGCTGGGTCACTGAAGCTTTCTTT. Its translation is CASSVGGWVTEAFF.

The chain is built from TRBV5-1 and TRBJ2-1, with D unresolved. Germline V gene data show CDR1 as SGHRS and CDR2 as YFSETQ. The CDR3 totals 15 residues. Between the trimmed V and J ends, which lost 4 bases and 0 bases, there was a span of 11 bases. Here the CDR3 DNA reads TGCGCCAGCAGCCTCCTTAGCAGCTCCTACAATGAGCAGTTCTTC. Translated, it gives CASSLLSSSYNEQFF.

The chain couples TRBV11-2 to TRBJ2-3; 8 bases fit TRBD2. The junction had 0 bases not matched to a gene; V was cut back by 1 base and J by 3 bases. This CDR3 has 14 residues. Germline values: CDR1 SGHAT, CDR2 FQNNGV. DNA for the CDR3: TGTGCCAGCAGCTTAGGCGGGAGGACAGATACGCAGTATTTT. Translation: CASSLGGRTDTQYF.

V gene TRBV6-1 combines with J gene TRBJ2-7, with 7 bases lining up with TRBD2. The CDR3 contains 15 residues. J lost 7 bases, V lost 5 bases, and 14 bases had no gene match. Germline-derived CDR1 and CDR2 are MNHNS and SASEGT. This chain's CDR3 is CASSHTGGILREQYF. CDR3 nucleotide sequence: TGTGCCAGCAGTCACACGGGGGGTATTCTAAGGGAGCAGTACTTC.

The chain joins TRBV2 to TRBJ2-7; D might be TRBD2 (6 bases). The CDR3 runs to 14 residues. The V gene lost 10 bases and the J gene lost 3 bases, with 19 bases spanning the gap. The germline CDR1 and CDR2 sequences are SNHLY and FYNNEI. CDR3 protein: CATSTRGVFYEQYF. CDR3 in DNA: TGTGCCACCTCTACTCGCGGGGTTTTCTACGAGCAGTACTTC.

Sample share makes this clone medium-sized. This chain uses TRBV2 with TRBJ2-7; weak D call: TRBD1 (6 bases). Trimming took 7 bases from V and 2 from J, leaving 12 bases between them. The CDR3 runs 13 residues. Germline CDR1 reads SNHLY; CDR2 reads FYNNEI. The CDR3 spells CASIQDSTYEQYF. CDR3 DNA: TGTGCCAGCATCCAGGACAGTACCTACGAGCAGTACTTC.

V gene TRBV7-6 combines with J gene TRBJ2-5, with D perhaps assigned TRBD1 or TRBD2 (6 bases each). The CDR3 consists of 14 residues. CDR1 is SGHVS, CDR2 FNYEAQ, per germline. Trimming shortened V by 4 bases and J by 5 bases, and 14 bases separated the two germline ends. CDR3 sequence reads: CASSYGGTGETQYF. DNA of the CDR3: TGTGCCAGCAGCTACGGGGGCACGGGGGAGACCCAGTACTTC.

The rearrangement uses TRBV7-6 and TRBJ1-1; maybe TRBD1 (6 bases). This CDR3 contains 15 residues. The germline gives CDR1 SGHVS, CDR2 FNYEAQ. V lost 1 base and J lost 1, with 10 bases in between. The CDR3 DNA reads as TGTGCCAGCAGCTTAGGCGGGGGCGCGAACACTGAAGCTTTCTTT. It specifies CASSLGGGANTEAFF.

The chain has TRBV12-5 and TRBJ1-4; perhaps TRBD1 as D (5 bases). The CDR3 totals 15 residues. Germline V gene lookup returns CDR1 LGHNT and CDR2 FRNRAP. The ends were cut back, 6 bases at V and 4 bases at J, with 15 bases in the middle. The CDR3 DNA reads TGTGCTAGTGGCCTCCAGGGACGGTTTAATGAAAAACTGTTTTTT. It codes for CASGLQGRFNEKLFF.

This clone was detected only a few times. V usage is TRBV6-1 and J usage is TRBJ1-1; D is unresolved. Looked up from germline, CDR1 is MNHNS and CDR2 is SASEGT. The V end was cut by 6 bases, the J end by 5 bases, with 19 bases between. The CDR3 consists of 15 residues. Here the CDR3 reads CASSPATGPGTEAFF. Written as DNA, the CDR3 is TGTGCCAGCAGCCCCGCCACGGGCCCGGGGACTGAAGCTTTCTTT.

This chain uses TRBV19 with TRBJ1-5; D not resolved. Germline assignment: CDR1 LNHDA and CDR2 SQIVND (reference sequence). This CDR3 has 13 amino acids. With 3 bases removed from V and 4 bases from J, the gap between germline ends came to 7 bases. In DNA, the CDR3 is TGTGCCAGTAGTATGAGTGGGAATCAGCCCCAGCATTTT. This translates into CASSMSGNQPQHF.

The CDR3 DNA follows: TGTGCCAGCAGCTTAGATCTGGGGGGTCGCGGGCTTACTGAGCAGTTCTTC. It translates to CASSLDLGGRGLTEQFF. The V gene is TRBV11-3, the J gene TRBJ2-1; D perhaps matches TRBD2 (6 bases). CDR3 length: 17 residues. Per germline, CDR1 SGHNT and CDR2 YENEEA. V was pared by 0 bases and J by 9 bases, with 21 bases between.

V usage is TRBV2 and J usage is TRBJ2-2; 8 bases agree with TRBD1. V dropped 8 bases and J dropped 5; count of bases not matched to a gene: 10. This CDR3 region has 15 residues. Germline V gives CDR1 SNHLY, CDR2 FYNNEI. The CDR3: CASGVRTGRTGELFF. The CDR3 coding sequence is TGTGCCAGCGGGGTCCGGACAGGGAGGACCGGGGAGCTGTTTTTT.

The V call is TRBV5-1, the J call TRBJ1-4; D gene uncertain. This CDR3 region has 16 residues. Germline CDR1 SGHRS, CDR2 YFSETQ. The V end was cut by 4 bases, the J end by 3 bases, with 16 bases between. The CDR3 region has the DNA TGCGCCAGCAGCCGCGGCGTGTGGACCGCTAATGAAAAACTGTTTTTT. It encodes CASSRGVWTANEKLFF.

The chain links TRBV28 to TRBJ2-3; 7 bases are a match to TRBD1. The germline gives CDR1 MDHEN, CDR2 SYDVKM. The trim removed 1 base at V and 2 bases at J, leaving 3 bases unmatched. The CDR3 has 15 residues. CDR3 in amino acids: CASSLYRGLTDTQYF. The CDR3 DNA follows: TGTGCCAGCAGTTTATACAGGGGCCTCACAGATACGCAGTATTTT.

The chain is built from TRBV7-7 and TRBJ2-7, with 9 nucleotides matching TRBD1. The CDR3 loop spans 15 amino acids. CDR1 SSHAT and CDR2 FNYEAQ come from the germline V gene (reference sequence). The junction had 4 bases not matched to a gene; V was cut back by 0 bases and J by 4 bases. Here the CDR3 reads CASSLARGQGYEQYF. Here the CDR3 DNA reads TGTGCCAGCAGCTTAGCGCGCGGACAGGGGTACGAGCAGTACTTC.

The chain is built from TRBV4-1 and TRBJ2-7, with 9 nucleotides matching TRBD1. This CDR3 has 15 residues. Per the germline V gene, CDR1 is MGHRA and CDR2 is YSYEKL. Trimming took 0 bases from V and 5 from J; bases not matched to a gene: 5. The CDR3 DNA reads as TGCGCCAGCAGCCAAGATCTGGGACAGGGAAACGAGCAGTACTTC. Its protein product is CASSQDLGQGNEQYF.

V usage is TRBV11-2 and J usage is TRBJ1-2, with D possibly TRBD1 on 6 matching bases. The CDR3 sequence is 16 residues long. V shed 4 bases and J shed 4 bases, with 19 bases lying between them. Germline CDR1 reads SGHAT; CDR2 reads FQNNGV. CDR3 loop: CASSYHQTDRLYGYTF. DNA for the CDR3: TGTGCCAGCAGCTACCACCAAACCGACAGGCTCTATGGCTACACCTTC.

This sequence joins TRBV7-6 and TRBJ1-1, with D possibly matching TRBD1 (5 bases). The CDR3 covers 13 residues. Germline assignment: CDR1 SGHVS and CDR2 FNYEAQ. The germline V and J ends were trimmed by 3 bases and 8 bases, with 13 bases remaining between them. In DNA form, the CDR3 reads TGTGCCAGCAGCTTTGGGGGGTATCGGGAAGCTTTCTTT. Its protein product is CASSFGGYREAFF.

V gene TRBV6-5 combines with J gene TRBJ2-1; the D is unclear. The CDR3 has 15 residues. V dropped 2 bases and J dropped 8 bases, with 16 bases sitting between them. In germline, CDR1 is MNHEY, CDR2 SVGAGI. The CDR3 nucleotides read TGTGCCAGCAGTTACCAGTCCCCCCGCGTGGATGAGCAGTTCTTC. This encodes CASSYQSPRVDEQFF.

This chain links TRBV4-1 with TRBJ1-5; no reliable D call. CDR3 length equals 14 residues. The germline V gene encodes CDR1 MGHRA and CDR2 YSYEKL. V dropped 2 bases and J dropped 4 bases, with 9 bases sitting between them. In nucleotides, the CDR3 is TGCGCCAGCAGCCAACGGTGGAAGAATCAGCCCCAGCATTTT. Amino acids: CASSQRWKNQPQHF.

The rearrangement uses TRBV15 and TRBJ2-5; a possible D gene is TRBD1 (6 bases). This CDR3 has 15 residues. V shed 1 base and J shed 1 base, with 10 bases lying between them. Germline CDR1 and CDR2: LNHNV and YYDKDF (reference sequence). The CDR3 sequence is CATSRVPDSQETQYF. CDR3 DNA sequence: TGTGCCACCAGCAGAGTACCGGACAGCCAAGAGACCCAGTACTTC.

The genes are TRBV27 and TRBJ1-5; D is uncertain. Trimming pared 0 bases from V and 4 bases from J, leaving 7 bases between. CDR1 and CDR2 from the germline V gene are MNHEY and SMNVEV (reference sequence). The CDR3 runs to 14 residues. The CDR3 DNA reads TGTGCCAGCAGTTTATCCAACTTAAATCAGCCCCAGCATTTT. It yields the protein CASSLSNLNQPQHF.

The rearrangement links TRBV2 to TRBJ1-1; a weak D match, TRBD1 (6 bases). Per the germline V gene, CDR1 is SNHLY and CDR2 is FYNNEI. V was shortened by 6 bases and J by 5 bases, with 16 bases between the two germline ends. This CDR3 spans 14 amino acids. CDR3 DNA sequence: TGTGCCAGCAGATTGGGCCCAGGGGCAACTGAAGCTTTCTTT. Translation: CASRLGPGATEAFF.

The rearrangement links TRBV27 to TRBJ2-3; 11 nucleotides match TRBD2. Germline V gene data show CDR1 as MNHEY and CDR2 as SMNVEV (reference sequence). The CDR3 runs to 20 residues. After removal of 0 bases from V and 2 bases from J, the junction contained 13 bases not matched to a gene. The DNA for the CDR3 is TGTGCCAGCAGTTTATCGGGCCTAGCGGGGGGCCACCTCCTCACAGATACGCAGTATTTT. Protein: CASSLSGLAGGHLLTDTQYF.